The 3 T cell receptor beta chains listed next were all sequenced from one sample in a study of cytomegalovirus exposure and HLA in healthy donors. PCR used 60 Vbeta primers and 13 Jbeta primers. Clones were sequenced by immunoSEQ multiplex PCR, and TCRdb holds only the in-frame ones, with some missing. The sample carries about 99,000 clones, around two thirds recorded once. The material sequenced was PBMCs. The receptor set was obtained from a woman in her forties or fifties in good health and CMV-seronegative.

The CDR3 protein is CASSSGLINEKLFF. DNA of the CDR3: TGTGCCAGCAGCTCGGGACTGATTAATGAAAAACTGTTTTTT. The chain employs TRBV5-6 and TRBJ1-4; tentatively, D is TRBD1 (5 bases). Looked up from germline, CDR1 is SGHDT and CDR2 is YYEEEE. This CDR3 spans 14 amino acids. V lost 3 bases to trimming and J lost 4 bases, with 10 bases between them.

This clone has a handful of counts. The V and J genes are TRBV6-5 and TRBJ1-2; possibly TRBD1 for D (6 bases). There are 15 residues in the CDR3. CDR1 is MNHEY and CDR2 is SVGAGI in the germline V gene. The V and J ends lost 6 bases and 0 bases respectively, with 14 bases between them. CDR3 sequence reads: CASSHPAGANYGYTF. The CDR3 coding sequence is TGTGCCAGCAGCCACCCGGCAGGGGCTAACTATGGCTACACCTTC.

The chain recombines TRBV7-2 with TRBJ1-5; D is possibly TRBD1 (6 bases). Deletions cut 5 bases from V and 2 bases from J, with 13 bases between. CDR1 is SGHTA and CDR2 is FQGNSA in the germline V gene. The CDR3 contains 15 residues. The CDR3 nucleotides are TGTGCCAGCAGCCCTGACAGGATGCGCAATCAGCCCCAGCATTTT. Amino acids: CASSPDRMRNQPQHF.